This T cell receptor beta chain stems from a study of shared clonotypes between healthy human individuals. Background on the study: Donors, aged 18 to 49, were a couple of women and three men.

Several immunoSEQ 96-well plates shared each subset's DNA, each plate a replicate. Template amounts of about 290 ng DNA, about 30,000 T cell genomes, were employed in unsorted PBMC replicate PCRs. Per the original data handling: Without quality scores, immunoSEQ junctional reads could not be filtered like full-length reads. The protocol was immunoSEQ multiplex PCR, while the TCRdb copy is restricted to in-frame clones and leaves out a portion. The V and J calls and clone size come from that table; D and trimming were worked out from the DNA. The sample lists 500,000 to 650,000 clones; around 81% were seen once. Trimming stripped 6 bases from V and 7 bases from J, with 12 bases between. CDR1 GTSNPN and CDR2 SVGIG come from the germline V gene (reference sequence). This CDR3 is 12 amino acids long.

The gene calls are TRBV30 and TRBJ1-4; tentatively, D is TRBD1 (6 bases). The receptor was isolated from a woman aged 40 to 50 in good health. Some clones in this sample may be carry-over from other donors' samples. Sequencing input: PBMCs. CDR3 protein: CACGQFGEKLFF. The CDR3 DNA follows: TGTGCCTGTGGACAGTTCGGTGAAAAACTGTTTTTT. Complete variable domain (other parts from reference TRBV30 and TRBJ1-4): SQTIHQWPATLVQPVGSPLSLECTVEGTSNPNLYWYRQAAGRGLQLLFYSVGIGQISSEVPQNLSASRPQDRQFILSSKKLLLSDSGFYLCACGQFGEKLFFGSGTQLSVL.